This T cell receptor beta chain was retrieved from a study of OX40 agonist ivuxolimab in advanced cancers. Study as a whole: Prior checkpoint blockade (anti-PD-1, anti-PD-L1 or anti-CTLA-4) was permitted; around 40% had it.

V gave up 0 bases and J gave up 6 bases, with 15 bases separating them. Germline V gives CDR1 LGHNA, CDR2 YSLEER. CDR3 length: 16 amino acids. Method: immunoSEQ multiplex PCR; TCRdb's copy keeps in-frame clones and lacks some. This table holds some 110,000 clones, just under 95% found once. The source is an adult with an advanced solid tumor such as melanoma, head and neck, liver or kidney cancer. Sequenced material: CD4+ or CD8+ T cells sorted from blood, taken in a trial of the OX40 agonist ivuxolimab. The V gene is TRBV4-3, the J gene TRBJ1-5, with D possibly TRBD1 on 5 matching bases. The CDR3 is CASSQDHSRGGQPQHF. The CDR3 nucleotides read TGCGCCAGCAGCCAAGATCACTCTAGGGGAGGTCAGCCCCAGCATTTT.